The 19 T cell receptor beta chains listed next were all sequenced from one sample in a study of blood T cell repertoires in COVID-19. The assay was immunoSEQ multiplex PCR, and TCRdb's table has in-frame clones only and misses some. The sample contains 430,000 or so clones, roughly 84% of which appear only once. The sequenced material came from PBMCs or T cells enriched from blood (not recorded which). The receptor set was obtained from a woman under 30 who had been exposed to COVID-19.

The chain uses TRBV2 and TRBJ2-7; weak D call: TRBD1 (6 bases). The CDR3 is 14 amino acids. Looked up from germline, CDR1 is SNHLY and CDR2 is FYNNEI. The V end lost 5 bases, the J end lost 1 base, and 12 bases lay between the germline ends. In nucleotides, the CDR3 is TGTGCCAGCAGTCAACGGGACAAGTCCTACGAGCAGTACTTC. Protein sequence: CASSQRDKSYEQYF.

The chain carries TRBV29-1 and TRBJ2-1; D possibly corresponds to TRBD1 (6 bases). This CDR3 is built from 13 residues. CDR1 is SQVTM and CDR2 is ANQGSEA in the germline V gene. Trimming took off 7 bases at V and 1 base at J, with 11 bases between the two ends. CDR3 region: CSAEQGSYNEQFF. Written as DNA, the CDR3 is TGCAGCGCCGAACAGGGTTCCTACAATGAGCAGTTCTTC.

The CDR3 nucleotides read TGTGCCAGCAGCTTCATTGGACAGGGCCCCTACGAGCAGTACTTC. Amino acid sequence: CASSFIGQGPYEQYF. The chain is built from TRBV3-1 (or the pseudogene TRBV3-2) and TRBJ2-7; TRBD1 agrees at 8 bases. The CDR3 sequence is 15 residues long. In germline, CDR1 is LGHDT, CDR2 YNNKEL (reference sequence). V gave up 5 bases and J gave up 2 bases; unmatched junction bases: 8.

The CDR3 here is CASRGDSSYEQYF. CDR3 DNA sequence: TGTGCCAGCAGGGGCGACAGTTCCTACGAGCAGTACTTC. V usage is TRBV28 and J usage is TRBJ2-7; TRBD1 might be the D (5 bases). Germline assignment: CDR1 MDHEN and CDR2 SYDVKM. V shed 6 bases and J shed 1 base, with 10 bases lying between them. The CDR3 loop spans 13 amino acids.

This chain links TRBV28 with TRBJ2-1; 10 nucleotides match TRBD2. The CDR3 runs to 15 residues. From germline, CDR1 is MDHEN and CDR2 SYDVKM. Unmatched junction bases numbered 4, after V lost 6 bases and J lost 2 bases. CDR3 in amino acids: CASRKGLAPYNEQFF. The CDR3 coding sequence is TGTGCCAGCAGGAAGGGACTAGCGCCCTACAATGAGCAGTTCTTC. The whole variable domain, filled in from reference TRBV28 and TRBJ2-1, reads DVKVTQSSRYLVKRTGEKVFLECVQDMDHENMFWYRQDPGLGLRLIYFSYDVKMKEKGDIPEGYSVSREKKERFSLILESASTNQTSMYLCASRKGLAPYNEQFFGPGTRLTVL.

The chain combines TRBV6-5 with TRBJ1-2; the D is unclear. This CDR3 is 15 amino acids long. CDR1 and CDR2 (germline): MNHEY, SVGAGI. Between the trimmed V and J ends, which lost 5 bases and 6 bases, there was a span of 19 bases. CDR3 region: CASSISRTASHGYTF. In DNA, the CDR3 is TGTGCCAGCAGTATTTCGAGGACTGCATCCCATGGCTACACCTTC.

The gene calls are TRBV30 and TRBJ2-2, with a possible D match to TRBD2 (7 bases). Germline loops: CDR1 GTSNPN, CDR2 SVGIG (reference sequence). The CDR3 has 14 residues. Trimming shortened V by 8 bases and J by 5 bases, and 18 bases separated the two germline ends. CDR3 amino acids: CARTGGLRTGELFF. DNA for the CDR3: TGTGCCCGGACGGGGGGCCTAAGAACCGGGGAGCTGTTTTTT.

The V call is TRBV7-3, the J call TRBJ1-1; maybe TRBD1 (5 bases). Trimming took off 3 bases at V and 6 bases at J, with 20 bases between the two ends. The length of the CDR3 is 16 residues. Looked up from germline, CDR1 is SGHTA and CDR2 is FQGTGA. The CDR3 region has the DNA TGTGCCAGCAGCTTGCGGGCAGGGACCGGGACTCCTGAAGCTTTCTTT. Amino acid sequence: CASSLRAGTGTPEAFF.

This chain links TRBV7-9 with TRBJ2-7, with D maybe TRBD1 (6 bases). The CDR3 is 16 amino acids. CDR1 is SEHNR, CDR2 FQNEAQ, per germline (reference sequence). The V end was cut by 5 bases, the J end by 3 bases, with 20 bases between. CDR3 region: CASSPREQGSYYEQYF. For the CDR3, the DNA is TGTGCCAGCAGCCCTCGGGAACAGGGTAGTTACTACGAGCAGTACTTC.

The rearrangement links TRBV2 to TRBJ1-5; 7 bases fit TRBD1. Germline trimming cut 6 bases from V and 0 bases from J; bases unmatched to any gene: 5. This CDR3 contains 15 residues. From germline, CDR1 is SNHLY and CDR2 FYNNEI. The CDR3 DNA reads TGTGCCAGCAGCCGGGACAGTGTTAGCAATCAGCCCCAGCATTTT. This translates into CASSRDSVSNQPQHF.

This chain links TRBV3-1 (or the pseudogene TRBV3-2) with TRBJ2-1; D is unclear. Trimming shortened V by 2 bases and J by 0 bases, and 14 bases separated the two germline ends. The CDR3 runs to 17 residues. Per germline, CDR1 LGHDT and CDR2 YNNKEL (reference sequence). CDR3 region: CASSQLPSLSSYNEQFF. In DNA, the CDR3 is TGTGCCAGCAGCCAATTACCGTCCCTTAGCTCCTACAATGAGCAGTTCTTC.

V usage is TRBV2 and J usage is TRBJ2-1; the D is unclear. Germline CDR1 is SNHLY and CDR2 is FYNNEI. The CDR3 runs to 11 residues. The ends were cut back, 6 bases at V and 6 bases at J, with 6 bases in the middle. As DNA, the CDR3 is TGTGCCAGCAGGGAGTTCAATGAGCAGTTCTTC. It yields the protein CASREFNEQFF.

This chain joins TRBV7-8 and TRBJ2-2; D is unclear. Germline values: CDR1 SGHVS, CDR2 FQNEAQ. V was pared by 1 base and J by 2 bases, with 8 bases between. This CDR3 spans 15 amino acids. Here the CDR3 DNA reads TGTGCCAGCAGCTTAGTATTACTCAACACCGGGGAGCTGTTTTTT. Protein: CASSLVLLNTGELFF. The variable domain in full, completed from reference TRBV7-8 and TRBJ2-2, reads GAGVSQSPRYKVAKRGQDVALRCDPISGHVSLFWYQQALGQGPEFLTYFQNEAQLDKSGLPSDRFFAERPEGSVSTLKIQRTQQEDSAVYLCASSLVLLNTGELFFGEGSRLTVL.

The chain combines TRBV28 with TRBJ1-1, with 7 bases identical to TRBD1. Germline values: CDR1 MDHEN, CDR2 SYDVKM. The CDR3 loop spans 15 amino acids. Trimming took 8 bases from V and 1 from J; bases not matched to a gene: 10. CDR3 in DNA: TGTGCCAGCTGGAGCCCGGGACAGCGGAACACTGAAGCTTTCTTT. This translates into CASWSPGQRNTEAFF.

This chain joins TRBV7-2 and TRBJ2-7; D unresolved. Trimming stripped 2 bases from V and 0 bases from J, with 11 bases between. The CDR3 covers 15 residues. CDR1 and CDR2 from the germline V gene are SGHTA and FQGNSA. CDR3 coding DNA: TGTGCCAGCAGCTTAAACTCACCCAACTCCTACGAGCAGTACTTC. It yields the protein CASSLNSPNSYEQYF.

This clone was counted a single time. The DNA of the CDR3 is TGCGCCAGCAGCCAAAACCCCACTAGCGGGGGGGCCTATGGCACAGATACGCAGTATTTT. Amino acids: CASSQNPTSGGAYGTDTQYF. V and J are TRBV4-3 and TRBJ2-3, with 13 bases fitting TRBD2. Germline lookup yields CDR1 LGHNA and CDR2 YSLEER. The ends lost 2 bases at V and 1 base at J; junction bases unmatched: 12. The CDR3 spans 20 residues.

The CDR3 region is CASSAGLAGASYEQYF. The CDR3 DNA reads as TGTGCCAGCAGCGCCGGACTAGCGGGGGCCAGCTACGAGCAGTACTTC. The genes are TRBV13 and TRBJ2-7; 13 positions match TRBD2. Germline CDR1 reads PRHDT; CDR2 reads FYEKMQ (reference sequence). Unmatched junction bases numbered 7, after V lost 5 bases and J lost 3 bases. The CDR3 is made up of 16 amino acids.

The chain has TRBV7-2 and TRBJ2-3; the D gene is possibly TRBD1 (6 bases). Trimming removed 5 bases at V and 3 bases at J, with 15 bases between. Germline CDR1 reads SGHTA; CDR2 reads FQGNSA. This CDR3 has 15 residues. The CDR3 here is CASSLSRGWTDTQYF. The CDR3 DNA reads as TGTGCCAGCAGCCTCAGCAGGGGTTGGACAGATACGCAGTATTTT.

A few counts support this clone. CDR3 sequence: CASGGDGRNTGELFF. CDR3 DNA: TGTGCCAGCGGTGGAGACGGAAGAAACACCGGGGAGCTGTTTTTT. This chain uses TRBV18 with TRBJ2-2; D is undetermined. CDR3 length equals 15 residues. Per the germline V gene, CDR1 is KGHSH and CDR2 is LQKENI. Trimming shortened V by 8 bases and J by 2 bases, and 15 bases separated the two germline ends.